This TCR beta chain was sequenced in a study of a mutant IDH1 vaccine in newly diagnosed glioma. Study-level information: Radiotherapy alone preceded vaccination by 4-6 weeks; alternatively, vaccination started with temozolomide cycles. Of treated patients, approximately 62% were men and approximately 40% women, averaging around 39 years.

Here immunoSEQ multiplex PCR was the method, and the copy in TCRdb shows in-frame clones only, minus some. The sample records 60,000 to 75,000 clones, around 87% being singletons. Time point of the sample: week 35, safety follow-up. Each dose of the vaccine consisted of 300 ug of mutant IDH1 20-mer peptide, with topical imiquimod. Patients came in for eight vaccinations, in weeks 1, 3, 5, 7, 11, 15, 19 and 23. A note on this clone: What it binds is not known.

The starting material was PBMCs, obtained from a glioma patient whose treatment included an IDH1 peptide vaccine. This TCR derives from a man aged 25 to 45 with glioma.

The CDR3 region is CASSHGQANSYEQYF. DNA for the CDR3: TGTGCCAGCTCACATGGACAGGCCAACTCCTACGAGCAGTACTTC. V is TRBV18 and J is TRBJ2-7, with 7 nucleotides matching TRBD1. The CDR3 totals 15 residues. Germline values: CDR1 KGHSH, CDR2 LQKENI. Germline trimming cut 4 bases from V and 0 bases from J; bases unmatched to any gene: 6.